This is a list of T cell receptor beta chains from one sample in a study of cytomegalovirus exposure and HLA in healthy donors. Clones were sequenced by immunoSEQ multiplex PCR, and TCRdb holds only the in-frame ones, with some missing. The sample includes approximately 120,000 clones, roughly four fifths seen only once; the top ten take about 12%. The sample was PBMCs. The receptors stem from a woman aged 60-75 years in good health and CMV-seropositive. Both conserved end residues are part of each CDR3. Fields, in order: D gene, clone size, J gene, V gene, CDR3 length, CDR3 protein, CDR3 DNA. D genes are given only for firm matches. A row's size may be missing; if present it is once, few, many or a size class.

d_call: TRBD2
clone_size: once
j_call: TRBJ2-5
v_call: TRBV5-1
cdr3_length: 15
cdr3_aa: CASSLAPGGSETQYF
cdr3_nt: TGCGCCAGCAGCTTGGCCCCGGGGGGGTCAGAGACCCAGTACTTC

d_call: -
clone_size: -
j_call: TRBJ2-3
v_call: TRBV6-5
cdr3_length: 16
cdr3_aa: CASSYSRGLSTDTQYF
cdr3_nt: TGTGCCAGCAGTTACTCGAGGGGACTGAGCACAGATACGCAGTATTTT

d_call: -
clone_size: few
j_call: TRBJ2-1
v_call: TRBV6-5
cdr3_length: 12
cdr3_aa: CASSSSVGEQFF
cdr3_nt: -

d_call: -
clone_size: once
j_call: TRBJ2-6
v_call: TRBV29-1
cdr3_length: 14
cdr3_aa: CSVERRGQGNVLTF
cdr3_nt: TGCAGCGTTGAACGCCGGGGACAAGGGAACGTCCTGACTTTC

d_call: -
clone_size: -
j_call: TRBJ2-7
v_call: TRBV5-1
cdr3_length: 14
cdr3_aa: CASSSPRGRHEQYF
cdr3_nt: TGCGCCAGCAGTTCGCCTAGGGGGAGACACGAGCAGTACTTC

d_call: TRBD2
clone_size: -
j_call: TRBJ2-7
v_call: TRBV11-2
cdr3_length: 14
cdr3_aa: CASSLGTIDYEQYF
cdr3_nt: TGTGCCAGCAGCTTGGGGACTATCGACTACGAGCAGTACTTC

d_call: -
clone_size: once
j_call: TRBJ2-7
v_call: TRBV29-1
cdr3_length: 12
cdr3_aa: CSVEVYGYEQYF
cdr3_nt: TGCAGCGTTGAAGTCTACGGCTACGAGCAGTACTTC

d_call: -
clone_size: few
j_call: TRBJ2-5
v_call: TRBV6-5
cdr3_length: 14
cdr3_aa: CASSSRLVGETQYF
cdr3_nt: TGTGCCAGCAGTTCACGCCTGGTCGGGGAGACCCAGTACTTC

d_call: TRBD1
clone_size: -
j_call: TRBJ1-4
v_call: TRBV4-1
cdr3_length: 14
cdr3_aa: CASSLQGTNEKLFF
cdr3_nt: TGCGCCAGCAGCCTACAGGGGACTAATGAAAAACTGTTTTTT

d_call: -
clone_size: -
j_call: TRBJ1-2
v_call: TRBV30
cdr3_length: 15
cdr3_aa: CAWDAGGPANYGYTF
cdr3_nt: TGTGCCTGGGATGCCGGCGGGCCAGCTAACTATGGCTACACCTTC

d_call: -
clone_size: -
j_call: TRBJ1-2
v_call: TRBV7-2
cdr3_length: 14
cdr3_aa: CASSSSQTVYGYTF
cdr3_nt: TGTGCCAGCAGCTCTTCCCAGACAGTATATGGCTACACCTTC

d_call: -
clone_size: -
j_call: TRBJ1-1
v_call: TRBV19
cdr3_length: 12
cdr3_aa: CASSMGSTEAFF
cdr3_nt: TGTGCCAGTAGTATGGGGAGCACTGAAGCTTTCTTT

d_call: TRBD1
clone_size: -
j_call: TRBJ2-2
v_call: TRBV18
cdr3_length: 15
cdr3_aa: CASSRTGVNTGELFF
cdr3_nt: TGTGCCAGCTCCAGGACAGGGGTCAACACCGGGGAGCTGTTTTTT

d_call: -
clone_size: -
j_call: TRBJ1-6
v_call: TRBV7-7
cdr3_length: 11
cdr3_aa: CATLREASLHF
cdr3_nt: TGTGCTACCCTCCGGGAGGCATCCCTCCACTTT

d_call: TRBD1
clone_size: -
j_call: TRBJ2-1
v_call: TRBV19
cdr3_length: 15
cdr3_aa: CASSMGTGAYDEQFF
cdr3_nt: TGTGCCAGTAGTATGGGGACAGGGGCTTACGATGAGCAGTTCTTC

d_call: TRBD2
clone_size: few
j_call: TRBJ2-1
v_call: TRBV7-8
cdr3_length: 16
cdr3_aa: CASSLKGLATYNEQFF
cdr3_nt: TGTGCCAGCAGCTTGAAGGGACTAGCGACTTACAATGAGCAGTTCTTC

d_call: TRBD1
clone_size: few
j_call: TRBJ2-3
v_call: TRBV7-2
cdr3_length: 15
cdr3_aa: CASSPDRVGTDTQYF
cdr3_nt: TGTGCCAGCAGCCCCGACAGGGTGGGCACAGATACGCAGTATTTT

d_call: TRBD1
clone_size: few
j_call: TRBJ1-5
v_call: TRBV6-5
cdr3_length: 15
cdr3_aa: CASSRRQGGYQPQHF
cdr3_nt: TGTGCCAGCAGTCGCCGACAGGGGGGTTATCAGCCCCAGCATTTT

d_call: TRBD2
clone_size: once
j_call: TRBJ2-1
v_call: TRBV2
cdr3_length: 14
cdr3_aa: CASRRAGGPNEQFF
cdr3_nt: TGTGCCAGCAGGCGTGCGGGGGGGCCCAATGAGCAGTTCTTC

d_call: TRBD2
clone_size: -
j_call: TRBJ2-3
v_call: TRBV6-5
cdr3_length: 13
cdr3_aa: CASSTTGGRSQYF
cdr3_nt: TGTGCCAGCAGCACAACCGGGGGGAGGTCGCAGTATTTT

d_call: -
clone_size: -
j_call: TRBJ1-4
v_call: TRBV5-1
cdr3_length: 18
cdr3_aa: CASRLSVQVPATNEKLFF
cdr3_nt: TGCGCCAGCAGATTGTCGGTGCAAGTGCCTGCAACTAATGAAAAACTGTTTTTT

d_call: TRBD1
clone_size: -
j_call: TRBJ2-1
v_call: TRBV27
cdr3_length: 17
cdr3_aa: CASSLSWGQGYYNEQFF
cdr3_nt: TGTGCCAGCAGTTTAAGTTGGGGACAGGGCTACTACAATGAGCAGTTCTTC

d_call: TRBD2
clone_size: -
j_call: TRBJ2-1
v_call: TRBV6-5
cdr3_length: 16
cdr3_aa: CASSYSYAGGIYEQFF
cdr3_nt: TGTGCCAGCAGTTACTCGTATGCGGGGGGGATCTATGAGCAGTTCTTC

d_call: TRBD2
clone_size: once
j_call: TRBJ2-2
v_call: TRBV19
cdr3_length: 15
cdr3_aa: CASTRLAGNTGELFF
cdr3_nt: TGTGCCAGTACTCGTCTAGCGGGGAACACCGGGGAGCTGTTTTTT

d_call: -
clone_size: few
j_call: TRBJ1-2
v_call: TRBV4-2
cdr3_length: 13
cdr3_aa: CASRPGSDYGYTF
cdr3_nt: TGTGCCAGCAGACCGGGGTCGGACTATGGCTACACCTTC

d_call: -
clone_size: -
j_call: TRBJ2-7
v_call: TRBV25-1
cdr3_length: 12
cdr3_aa: CASSAGAYEQYF
cdr3_nt: TGTGCCAGCAGTGCGGGGGCCTACGAGCAGTACTTC

d_call: TRBD2
clone_size: -
j_call: TRBJ2-2
v_call: TRBV7-9
cdr3_length: 19
cdr3_aa: CASSLAGLAGAGRTGELFF
cdr3_nt: TGTGCCAGCAGCTTAGCGGGACTAGCGGGAGCAGGAAGGACCGGGGAGCTGTTTTTT

d_call: TRBD2
clone_size: -
j_call: TRBJ2-5
v_call: TRBV6-1
cdr3_length: 14
cdr3_aa: CASSLAGGQGTQYF
cdr3_nt: TGTGCCAGCAGTCTAGCGGGGGGGCAGGGGACCCAGTACTTC

d_call: TRBD1
clone_size: -
j_call: TRBJ1-5
v_call: TRBV10-3
cdr3_length: 18
cdr3_aa: CAISEGQGIGGSNQPQHF
cdr3_nt: TGTGCCATCAGTGAGGGACAGGGTATTGGGGGTAGCAATCAGCCCCAGCATTTT

d_call: -
clone_size: -
j_call: TRBJ1-2
v_call: TRBV5-5
cdr3_length: 16
cdr3_aa: CASSHTPQGANYGYTF
cdr3_nt: TGTGCCAGCAGTCATACTCCTCAAGGGGCTAACTATGGCTACACCTTC

d_call: TRBD1
clone_size: -
j_call: TRBJ1-5
v_call: TRBV7-2
cdr3_length: 17
cdr3_aa: CASSPRTGGLLNQPQHF
cdr3_nt: TGTGCCAGCAGCCCGCGGACAGGGGGCCTATTAAATCAGCCCCAGCATTTT

d_call: TRBD1
clone_size: -
j_call: TRBJ2-7
v_call: TRBV27
cdr3_length: 15
cdr3_aa: CASSLGDRYSYEQYF
cdr3_nt: TGTGCCAGCAGTTTAGGGGACAGATACTCCTACGAGCAGTACTTC

d_call: TRBD2
clone_size: -
j_call: TRBJ2-7
v_call: TRBV11-2
cdr3_length: 14
cdr3_aa: CASTGTSGSYEQYF
cdr3_nt: TGTGCCAGCACCGGGACTAGCGGCTCCTACGAGCAGTACTTC

d_call: TRBD1
clone_size: few
j_call: TRBJ1-1
v_call: TRBV16
cdr3_length: 15
cdr3_aa: CASSPTRQGNTEAFF
cdr3_nt: TGTGCCAGCAGTCCTACGAGACAGGGAAACACTGAAGCTTTCTTT

d_call: TRBD2
clone_size: -
j_call: TRBJ2-4
v_call: TRBV29-1
cdr3_length: 18
cdr3_aa: CSVGRELAGGPAKNIQYF
cdr3_nt: TGCAGCGTTGGGAGGGAGCTAGCGGGAGGGCCGGCCAAAAACATTCAGTACTTC

d_call: -
clone_size: -
j_call: TRBJ1-4
v_call: TRBV5-6
cdr3_length: 13
cdr3_aa: CASSFMQGGELFF
cdr3_nt: TGTGCCAGCAGCTTTATGCAGGGAGGGGAACTGTTTTTT

d_call: TRBD1
clone_size: -
j_call: TRBJ1-4
v_call: TRBV5-4
cdr3_length: 15
cdr3_aa: CASSIGQGTNEKLFF
cdr3_nt: TGTGCCAGCAGCATCGGACAGGGAACTAATGAAAAACTGTTTTTT

d_call: -
clone_size: few
j_call: TRBJ1-1
v_call: TRBV10-3
cdr3_length: 13
cdr3_aa: CAISALEHTEAFF
cdr3_nt: TGTGCCATCAGTGCGCTAGAGCACACTGAAGCTTTCTTT

d_call: TRBD2
clone_size: -
j_call: TRBJ2-2
v_call: TRBV6-1
cdr3_length: 15
cdr3_aa: CAGLGTSGVGGELFF
cdr3_nt: TGTGCCGGCCTCGGGACTAGCGGGGTCGGCGGGGAGCTGTTTTTT

d_call: -
clone_size: few
j_call: TRBJ2-3
v_call: TRBV30
cdr3_length: 12
cdr3_aa: CAWSPSTDTQYF
cdr3_nt: TGTGCCTGGAGTCCGAGCACAGATACGCAGTATTTT

d_call: TRBD2
clone_size: -
j_call: TRBJ2-7
v_call: TRBV6-6
cdr3_length: 16
cdr3_aa: CASSYPTSGGSYEQYF
cdr3_nt: TGTGCCAGCAGTTACCCGACTAGCGGGGGCTCCTACGAGCAGTACTTC

d_call: TRBD1
clone_size: -
j_call: TRBJ2-7
v_call: TRBV5-1
cdr3_length: 14
cdr3_aa: CATRTGTDYYEQYF
cdr3_nt: TGCGCCACGAGGACCGGGACAGATTACTACGAGCAGTACTTC

d_call: TRBD2
clone_size: -
j_call: TRBJ2-7
v_call: TRBV19
cdr3_length: 13
cdr3_aa: CASSTTSGYEQYF
cdr3_nt: TGTGCCAGTAGTACGACTAGCGGGTACGAGCAGTACTTC

d_call: -
clone_size: -
j_call: TRBJ2-7
v_call: TRBV6-5
cdr3_length: 14
cdr3_aa: CASRPVEGSYEQYF
cdr3_nt: TGTGCCAGCAGGCCCGTAGAGGGAAGCTACGAGCAGTACTTC

d_call: -
clone_size: once
j_call: TRBJ1-2
v_call: TRBV27
cdr3_length: 12
cdr3_aa: CASSPRGYGYTF
cdr3_nt: TGTGCCAGCAGCCCGCGAGGTTATGGCTACACCTTC

d_call: TRBD2
clone_size: few
j_call: TRBJ2-7
v_call: TRBV5-4
cdr3_length: 15
cdr3_aa: CASSRTSGGRYEQYF
cdr3_nt: TGTGCCAGCAGCCGGACTAGCGGGGGTCGATACGAGCAGTACTTC

d_call: -
clone_size: -
j_call: TRBJ1-4
v_call: TRBV11-1
cdr3_length: 15
cdr3_aa: CASSLVTGGNEKLFF
cdr3_nt: TGTGCCAGCAGCTTAGTTACAGGCGGAAATGAAAAACTGTTTTTT

d_call: -
clone_size: few
j_call: TRBJ1-2
v_call: TRBV6-5
cdr3_length: 13
cdr3_aa: CASSPGATYGYTF
cdr3_nt: TGTGCCAGCAGTCCAGGGGCTACCTATGGCTACACCTTC

d_call: -
clone_size: -
j_call: TRBJ1-3
v_call: TRBV30
cdr3_length: 13
cdr3_aa: CAWSVMGGNTIYF
cdr3_nt: TGTGCCTGGAGTGTAATGGGCGGAAACACCATATATTTT

d_call: -
clone_size: -
j_call: TRBJ2-3
v_call: TRBV5-1
cdr3_length: 14
cdr3_aa: CASSPGKRTDTQYF
cdr3_nt: TGCGCCAGCAGCCCCGGGAAACGCACAGATACGCAGTATTTT

d_call: -
clone_size: -
j_call: TRBJ1-2
v_call: TRBV4-3
cdr3_length: 15
cdr3_aa: CASSQETTGIYGYTF
cdr3_nt: TGCGCCAGCAGCCAAGAAACTACAGGAATCTATGGCTACACCTTC